A single sample gave rise to the 30 T cell receptor beta chains below, sequenced in a study of T-cell memory formation after mild COVID-19. Each CDR3 protein is one row after TCRdb ran MiXCR on the 5' RACE reads. Seen here are some 290,000 distinct CDR3 sequences, 15% to 20% observed once, and the top ten hold more than 20%. Sequencing used PBMCs or a T cell subset sorted from them (not recorded which). The receptors here all came from a man aged 18 to 30 who had mild COVID-19 (a few samples of this study predate the infection). Cell type and time point are not known.

The chain employs TRBV7-3 and TRBJ2-4; 7 nucleotides line up with TRBD1. CDR1 SGHTA and CDR2 FQGTGA come from the germline V gene. V lost 0 bases and J lost 6; bases outside the gene matches: 2. This CDR3 has 14 amino acids. DNA of the CDR3: TGTGCCAGCAGCTTAACAGGGGGCCTAAACATTCAGTACTTC. Its translation is CASSLTGGLNIQYF. The variable domain in full, with the rest retrieved from reference TRBV7-3 and TRBJ2-4, is GAGVSQTPSNKVTEKGKYVELRCDPISGHTALYWYRQSLGQGPEFLIYFQGTGAADDSGLPNDRFFAVRPEGSVSTLKIQRTERGDSAVYLCASSLTGGLNIQYFGAGTRLSVL.

The V and J genes are TRBV6-5 and TRBJ2-1, with D maybe TRBD1 (6 bases). Germline V gives CDR1 MNHEY, CDR2 SVGAGI. The CDR3 is 18 residues long. Trimming took off 6 bases at V and 6 bases at J, with 27 bases between the two ends. The CDR3 here is CASSHSRSGDIWGNEQFF. The CDR3 DNA reads as TGTGCCAGCAGCCACTCTCGGTCAGGGGACATCTGGGGCAATGAGCAGTTCTTC.

This clonotype was counted only a few times. The genes are TRBV5-4 and TRBJ1-2; 7 bases fit TRBD1. Germline assignment: CDR1 SGHNT and CDR2 YYREEE (reference sequence). The CDR3 length is 18 residues. V shed 3 bases and J 5 bases; nucleotides not matched to a gene: 19. CDR3 nucleotide sequence: TGTGCCAGCAGCTCAAAGGGCGGCAGGGGGAGTTTTCTGTATGGCTACACCTTC. As protein: CASSSKGGRGSFLYGYTF.

The table lists this clonotype with many counts. The chain combines TRBV20-1 with TRBJ2-3; D not resolved. CDR1 and CDR2 from the germline V gene are DFQATT and SNEGSKA (reference sequence). Trimming shortened V by 0 bases and J by 3 bases, and 7 bases separated the two germline ends. The CDR3 covers 13 residues. CDR3 in DNA: TGCAGTGCTAGAGAATGGGCTACAGATACGCAGTATTTT. Its translation is CSAREWATDTQYF.

This clonotype was detected a few times. The chain couples TRBV10-2 to TRBJ2-7; maybe TRBD1 (5 bases). The V gene's germline CDR1 is WSHSY and CDR2 SAAADI. V was cut by 7 bases and J by 3 bases, with 7 bases left in between. There are 11 residues in the CDR3. CDR3 amino acids: CASTQGYEQYF. CDR3 nucleotide sequence: TGCGCCAGCACTCAGGGCTACGAGCAGTACTTC.

The genes are TRBV6-2 or TRBV6-3 and TRBJ1-2; 9 bases are a match to TRBD1. With V trimmed by 0 bases and J by 7 bases, 9 bases remained unmatched. The CDR3 totals 16 residues. Germline V gene sequence: CDR1 MNHEY, CDR2 SVGEGT. In DNA form, the CDR3 reads TGTGCCAGCAGTTACTCGTGGGACAGGGCCACTGTTGGCTACACCTTC. This sequence encodes CASSYSWDRATVGYTF.

This chain links TRBV21-1 with TRBJ2-7. TRBV21-1 is assigned pseudogene status. The CDR3 spans 11 residues. The CDR3: CASSPNYEQYF. CDR3 DNA sequence: TGTGCCAGCAGCCCTAATTACGAGCAGTACTTC.

V usage is TRBV6-2 or TRBV6-3 and J usage is TRBJ2-3, with 10 bases lining up with TRBD2. The CDR3 is 13 amino acids. CDR1 MNHEY and CDR2 SVGEGT come from the germline V gene. The V gene end was trimmed by 10 bases and the J gene end by 4 bases; junction bases not matched to a gene: 5. As DNA, the CDR3 is TGTGCCATGGCCGGGACTAGCGCAGATACGCAGTATTTT. Its protein is CAMAGTSADTQYF.

This clonotype was observed a handful of times. V is TRBV12-3 or TRBV12-4 and J is TRBJ2-3, with TRBD2 identical over 11 bases. This CDR3 is 15 amino acids long. V was pared by 6 bases and J by 4 bases, with 6 bases of the junction left unmatched. The CDR3, as DNA: TGTGCCAGCAGAGGCTCTAGCGGGGGGCCAGATACGCAGTATTTT. It encodes CASRGSSGGPDTQYF.

The sample holds a few counts of this clonotype. The genes are TRBV11-2 and TRBJ2-7, with 9 bases that match TRBD1. Unmatched junction bases numbered 9, after V lost 5 bases and J lost 1 base. Germline V gene sequence: CDR1 SGHAT, CDR2 FQNNGV. The CDR3 contains 16 residues. The CDR3 protein is CASSPVGGTGSYEQYF. In DNA form, the CDR3 reads TGTGCCAGCAGCCCCGTTGGCGGGACAGGGTCCTACGAGCAGTACTTC.

The chain recombines TRBV19 with TRBJ2-2; D is tentatively TRBD1 or TRBD2 (5 bases each). The CDR3 is 16 amino acids. CDR1 and CDR2 (germline): LNHDA, SQIVND (reference sequence). Trimming left V 5 bases short and J 4 bases short, with 17 bases between. The chain's CDR3 is CASSGWGIVGTGELFF. CDR3 nucleotide sequence: TGTGCCAGTAGTGGGTGGGGGATCGTCGGCACCGGGGAGCTGTTTTTT. Variable domain in full (rest from reference TRBV19 and TRBJ2-2): DGGITQSPKYLFRKEGQNVTLSCEQNLNHDAMYWYRQDPGQGLRLIYYSQIVNDFQKGDIAEGYSVSREKKESFPLTVTSAQKNPTAFYLCASSGWGIVGTGELFFGEGSRLTVL.

This clonotype came up a few times. The chain links TRBV5-1 to TRBJ2-1; TRBD1 is a possible D gene (6 bases). V lost 2 bases and J 6 bases, leaving 12 bases between the germline ends. The CDR3 runs 14 residues. Germline lookup yields CDR1 SGHRS and CDR2 YFSETQ. This chain's CDR3 is CASSFLGQSNEQFF. Here the CDR3 DNA reads TGCGCCAGCAGCTTCCTAGGACAGTCCAATGAGCAGTTCTTC.

This chain links TRBV2 with TRBJ2-2; unclear D gene. Trimming left V 0 bases short and J 4 bases short, with 3 bases between. The CDR3 contains 13 residues. From germline, CDR1 is SNHLY and CDR2 FYNNEI. CDR3 coding DNA: TGTGCCAGCAGTGAAGCACCCACCGGGGAGCTGTTTTTT. This codes for CASSEAPTGELFF. The full variable domain, in which reference TRBV2 and TRBJ2-2 provide the parts outside the CDR3, is EPEVTQTPSHQVTQMGQEVILRCVPISNHLYFYWYRQILGQKVEFLVSFYNNEISEKSEIFDDQFSVERPDGSNFTLKIRSTKLEDSAMYFCASSEAPTGELFFGEGSRLTVL.

The table lists this clonotype with a few counts. V and J are TRBV5-4 and TRBJ2-1; 7 bases are a match to TRBD2. After removal of 6 bases from V and 4 bases from J, the junction contained 10 bases not matched to a gene. The CDR3 totals 15 residues. Per the germline V gene, CDR1 is SGHNT and CDR2 is YYREEE (reference sequence). As DNA, the CDR3 is TGTGCCAGCACCTCAGCGGGGACCATTTACAATGAGCAGTTCTTC. Translating it yields CASTSAGTIYNEQFF.

There are a few counts of this clonotype. This chain uses TRBV24-1 with TRBJ1-2; D is ambiguous. CDR3 length: 12 residues. Trimming took off 3 bases at V and 6 bases at J, with 7 bases between the two ends. Per the germline V gene, CDR1 is KGHDR and CDR2 is SFDVKD. The CDR3 here is CATSDGRHGYTF. CDR3 coding DNA: TGTGCCACCAGTGATGGACGACATGGCTACACCTTC.

This clonotype turned up a few times. CDR3 protein: CASSSPTSQSSYEQYV. Written as DNA, the CDR3 is TGTGCCAGCAGCTCACCGACAAGCCAGAGCTCCTACGAGCAGTACGTC. The V call is TRBV11-2, the J call TRBJ2-7, with D unresolved. The CDR3 length is 16 residues. Trimming cost V 4 bases and J 0 bases, with 16 bases left between them. The germline V gene has CDR1 SGHAT and CDR2 FQNNGV.

The chain couples TRBV7-2 to TRBJ2-5; D is ambiguous. Germline V gene sequence: CDR1 SGHTA, CDR2 FQGNSA. There are 15 residues in the CDR3. The V end lost 1 base, the J end lost 1 base, and 10 bases lay between the germline ends. The chain's CDR3 is CASSLGSASQETQYF. DNA of the CDR3: TGTGCCAGCAGCTTAGGGTCCGCCTCCCAAGAGACCCAGTACTTC.

This clonotype was counted at least ten times. The chain employs TRBV5-1 and TRBJ2-5; D is unresolved. This CDR3 contains 12 residues. V lost 4 bases and J 2 bases, leaving 6 bases between the germline ends. The germline V gene has CDR1 SGHRS and CDR2 YFSETQ. The CDR3 sequence is CASSAAQETQYF. In DNA, the CDR3 is TGCGCCAGCAGCGCTGCACAAGAGACCCAGTACTTC.

The chain links TRBV7-3 to TRBJ2-3; D gene uncertain. The CDR3 has 14 amino acids. Germline V gives CDR1 SGHTA, CDR2 FQGTGA. V lost 2 bases and J lost 10, with 16 bases in between. CDR3 coding DNA: TGTGCCAGCAGCTTAGGCACCCCTAAGCGCGCGCAGTATTTT. Protein: CASSLGTPKRAQYF.

The chain has TRBV5-1 and TRBJ1-1; D ambiguous. Trimming removed 1 base from V and 1 base from J, with 11 bases in between. CDR3 length: 15 residues. Germline assignment: CDR1 SGHRS and CDR2 YFSETQ. The CDR3 DNA follows: TGCGCCAGCAGCTTGAGCATTGCAGGGAACACTGAAGCTTTCTTT. Amino acid sequence: CASSLSIAGNTEAFF.

This chain joins TRBV12-3 or TRBV12-4 and TRBJ1-1, with no clear D. V was shortened by 2 bases and J by 0 bases, with 10 bases between the two germline ends. This CDR3 has 15 residues. The CDR3 region is CASSLSAALNTEAFF. The CDR3 nucleotides are TGTGCCAGCAGTTTATCGGCAGCCTTGAACACTGAAGCTTTCTTT.

J is TRBJ1-2 and V is TRBV5-1; D might be TRBD1 (6 bases). In germline, CDR1 is SGHRS, CDR2 YFSETQ. The CDR3 extends over 14 amino acids. V was trimmed by 0 bases and J by 4 bases, leaving 10 bases between them. The CDR3 sequence: CASSLDRVGYGYTF. For the CDR3, the DNA is TGCGCCAGCAGCTTGGACAGGGTCGGCTATGGCTACACCTTC.

This chain links TRBV7-6 with TRBJ2-2; D gene ambiguous. Per germline, CDR1 SGHVS and CDR2 FNYEAQ. The V end lost 3 bases, the J end lost 4 bases, and 6 bases lay between the germline ends. This CDR3 has 13 residues. CDR3 protein: CASSFGPTGELFF. The DNA of the CDR3 is TGTGCCAGCAGCTTCGGCCCCACCGGGGAGCTGTTTTTT. The entire variable domain, with the rest obtained from reference TRBV7-6 and TRBJ2-2, is as follows: GAGVSQSPRYKVTKRGQDVALRCDPISGHVSLYWYRQALGQGPEFLTYFNYEAQQDKSGLPNDRFSAERPEGSISTLTIQRTEQRDSAMYRCASSFGPTGELFFGEGSRLTVL.

This clonotype was recorded at least ten times. V is TRBV5-1 and J is TRBJ2-3; 7 bases line up with TRBD2. Per germline, CDR1 SGHRS and CDR2 YFSETQ. V lost 4 bases and J lost 1; bases outside the gene matches: 0. This CDR3 comprises 13 residues. CDR3 bases: TGCGCCAGCAGCGCGGGGGGCACAGATACGCAGTATTTT. Its translation: CASSAGGTDTQYF.

V gene TRBV7-2 combines with J gene TRBJ2-2; 8 positions match TRBD1. The V segment lost 4 bases and the J segment 11 bases; nucleotides outside the gene matches: 6. The CDR3 is 13 residues long. Per the germline V gene, CDR1 is SGHTA and CDR2 is FQGNSA. The CDR3 region has the DNA TGTGCCAGCAGCTGGGACAGGTCCTCTGAGCTGTTTTTT. It yields the protein CASSWDRSSELFF.

This clonotype was seen only a few times. The chain carries TRBV6-5 and TRBJ1-6, with TRBD1 as a possible D gene (5 bases). V lost 0 bases, J lost 9 bases, and 15 bases lay in between. CDR3 size: 16 residues. CDR1 is MNHEY, CDR2 SVGAGI, per germline. CDR3 loop: CASSYSGQVTFSPLHF. The DNA of the CDR3 is TGTGCCAGCAGTTACTCGGGGCAGGTCACTTTTTCACCCCTCCACTTT.

J is TRBJ1-2 and V is TRBV9, with D perhaps TRBD1 (5 bases). In germline, CDR1 is SGDLS, CDR2 YYNGEE. CDR3 size: 15 residues. The ends were cut back, 0 bases at V and 2 bases at J, with 11 bases in the middle. The CDR3 spells CASSVATAGNYGYTF. CDR3 nucleotide sequence: TGTGCCAGCAGCGTAGCTACGGCAGGGAACTATGGCTACACCTTC.

This clonotype was found many times. V gene TRBV6-2 or TRBV6-3 combines with J gene TRBJ2-7; TRBD2 aligns across 9 bases. The length of the CDR3 is 14 residues. The V and J ends lost 4 bases and 6 bases, in that order; junction bases with no gene match: 7. Germline assignment: CDR1 MNHEY and CDR2 SVGEGT. CDR3 protein: CASSFLLAGSEQYV. CDR3 DNA sequence: TGTGCCAGCAGTTTCCTACTAGCGGGCTCCGAGCAGTACGTC.

The rearrangement links TRBV6-2 or TRBV6-3 to TRBJ2-6; 10 bases match TRBD1. The J segment lost 3 bases and the V segment lost 8 bases, leaving 7 bases of the junction unmatched. There are 16 residues in the CDR3. Germline V lookup: CDR1 MNHEY, CDR2 SVGEGT. The CDR3 nucleotides are TGTGCCAGCGCCGGGACAGGGGCTTATGGGGCCAACGTCCTGACTTTC. It is translated as CASAGTGAYGANVLTF.

This chain uses TRBV7-2 with TRBJ2-6; D may be TRBD2 (7 bases). V was cut by 4 bases and J by 4 bases, with 11 bases left in between. Germline assignment: CDR1 SGHTA and CDR2 FQGNSA. The CDR3 runs 15 residues. CDR3: CASSSGEGGANVLTF. CDR3 sequence (DNA): TGTGCCAGCAGCTCAGGGGAGGGCGGGGCCAACGTCCTGACTTTC.